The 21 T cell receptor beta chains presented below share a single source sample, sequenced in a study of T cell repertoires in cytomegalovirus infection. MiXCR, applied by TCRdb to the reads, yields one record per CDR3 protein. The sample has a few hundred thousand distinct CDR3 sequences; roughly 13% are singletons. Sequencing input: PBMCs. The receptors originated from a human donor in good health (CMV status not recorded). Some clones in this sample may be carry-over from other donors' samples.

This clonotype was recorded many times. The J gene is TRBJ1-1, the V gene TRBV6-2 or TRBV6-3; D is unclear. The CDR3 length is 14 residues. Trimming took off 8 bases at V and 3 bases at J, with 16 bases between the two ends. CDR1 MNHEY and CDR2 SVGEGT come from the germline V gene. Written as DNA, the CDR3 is TGTGCCAGCCGAAAGGGAGGGAGGGACACTGAAGCTTTCTTT. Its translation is CASRKGGRDTEAFF.

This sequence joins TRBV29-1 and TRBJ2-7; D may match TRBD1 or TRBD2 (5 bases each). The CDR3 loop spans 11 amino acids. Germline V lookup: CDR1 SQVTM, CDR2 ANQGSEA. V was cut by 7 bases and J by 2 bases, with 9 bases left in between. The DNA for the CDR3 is TGCAGCGCCGGGGCCGCCTACGAGCAGTACTTC. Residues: CSAGAAYEQYF.

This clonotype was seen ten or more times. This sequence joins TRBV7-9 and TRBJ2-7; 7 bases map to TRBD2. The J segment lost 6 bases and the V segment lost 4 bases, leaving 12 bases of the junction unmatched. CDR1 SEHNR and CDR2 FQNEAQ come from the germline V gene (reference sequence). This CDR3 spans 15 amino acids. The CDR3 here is CASSSRDYDPGEQYF. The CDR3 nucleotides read TGTGCCAGCAGCTCCCGGGACTATGATCCGGGCGAGCAGTACTTC.

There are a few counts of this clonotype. CDR3 sequence: CATGDTNNEQFF. The CDR3, as DNA: TGTGCCACGGGGGACACAAACAATGAGCAGTTCTTC. V usage is TRBV6-2 or TRBV6-3 and J usage is TRBJ2-1; D tentatively reads TRBD1 or TRBD2 (6 bases each). The CDR3 covers 12 residues. CDR1 is MNHEY and CDR2 is SVGEGT in the germline V gene. Trimming pared 10 bases from V and 5 bases from J, leaving 12 bases between.

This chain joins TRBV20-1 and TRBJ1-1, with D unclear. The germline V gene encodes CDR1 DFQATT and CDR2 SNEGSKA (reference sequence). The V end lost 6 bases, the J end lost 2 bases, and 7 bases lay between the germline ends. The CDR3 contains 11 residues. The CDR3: CSAPDNTEAFF. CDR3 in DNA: TGCAGTGCCCCGGACAACACTGAAGCTTTCTTT.

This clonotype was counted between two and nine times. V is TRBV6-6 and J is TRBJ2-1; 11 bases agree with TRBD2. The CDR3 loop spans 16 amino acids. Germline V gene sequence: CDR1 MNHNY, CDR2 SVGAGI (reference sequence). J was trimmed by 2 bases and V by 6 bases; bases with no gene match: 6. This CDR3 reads CASSSTSGETYNEQFF. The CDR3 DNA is TGTGCCAGCAGCTCGACTAGCGGGGAGACCTACAATGAGCAGTTCTTC.

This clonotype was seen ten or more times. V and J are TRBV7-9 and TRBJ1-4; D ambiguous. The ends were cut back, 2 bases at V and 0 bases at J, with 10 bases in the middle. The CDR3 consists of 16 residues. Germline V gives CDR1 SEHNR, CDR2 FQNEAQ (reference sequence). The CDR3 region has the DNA TGTGCCAGCAGCTTATGGGTTGCCGCAACTAATGAAAAACTGTTTTTT. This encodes CASSLWVAATNEKLFF.

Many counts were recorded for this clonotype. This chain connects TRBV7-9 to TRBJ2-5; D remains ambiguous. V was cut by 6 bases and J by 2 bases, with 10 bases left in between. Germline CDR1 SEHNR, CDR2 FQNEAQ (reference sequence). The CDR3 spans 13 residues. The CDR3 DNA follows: TGTGCCAGCAGTTCTGGGATGCAAGAGACCCAGTACTTC. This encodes CASSSGMQETQYF.

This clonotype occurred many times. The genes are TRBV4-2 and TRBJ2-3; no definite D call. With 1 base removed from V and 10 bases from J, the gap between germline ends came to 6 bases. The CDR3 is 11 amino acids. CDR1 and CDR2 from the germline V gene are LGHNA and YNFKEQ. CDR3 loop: CASSQGTSQYF. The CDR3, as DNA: TGTGCCAGCAGCCAAGGCACCTCGCAGTATTTT.

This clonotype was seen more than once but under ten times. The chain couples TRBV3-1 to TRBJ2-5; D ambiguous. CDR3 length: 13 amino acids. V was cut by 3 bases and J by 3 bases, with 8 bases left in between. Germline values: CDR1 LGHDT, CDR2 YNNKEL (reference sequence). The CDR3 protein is CASSHTPKETQYF. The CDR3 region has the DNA TGTGCCAGCAGCCACACACCAAAAGAGACCCAGTACTTC.

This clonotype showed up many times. CDR3 nucleotides: TGCGCCAGCAGCCAAGAATCCGGGACCCTTTACAATGAGCAGTTCTTC. Its protein is CASSQESGTLYNEQFF. This chain joins TRBV4-3 and TRBJ2-1; D tentatively fits TRBD1 or TRBD2 (5 bases each). Germline V gene lookup returns CDR1 LGHNA and CDR2 YSLEER. The V gene lost 0 bases and the J gene lost 4 bases, with 13 bases spanning the gap. The CDR3 runs to 16 residues.

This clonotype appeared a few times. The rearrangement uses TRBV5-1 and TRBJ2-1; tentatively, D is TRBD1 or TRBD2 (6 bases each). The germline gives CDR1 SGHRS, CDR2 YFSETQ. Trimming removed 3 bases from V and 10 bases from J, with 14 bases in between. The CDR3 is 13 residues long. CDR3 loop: CASSSGGPGEQFF. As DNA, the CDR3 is TGCGCCAGCAGCTCTGGGGGGCCGGGGGAGCAGTTCTTC.

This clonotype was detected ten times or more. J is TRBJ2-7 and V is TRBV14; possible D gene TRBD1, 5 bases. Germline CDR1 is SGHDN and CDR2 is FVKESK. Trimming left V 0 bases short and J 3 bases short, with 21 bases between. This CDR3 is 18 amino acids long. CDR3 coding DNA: TGTGCCAGCAGCCAAGATGCCAATCTCAGGGTTGCCCTCTACGAGCAGTACTTC. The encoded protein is CASSQDANLRVALYEQYF.

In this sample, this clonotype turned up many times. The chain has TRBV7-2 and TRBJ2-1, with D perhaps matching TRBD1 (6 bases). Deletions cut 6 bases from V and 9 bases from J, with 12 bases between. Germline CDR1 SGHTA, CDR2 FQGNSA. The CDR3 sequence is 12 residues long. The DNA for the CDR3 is TGTGCCAGCAGTGGGCAGGGGCCTGAGCAGTTCTTC. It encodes CASSGQGPEQFF.

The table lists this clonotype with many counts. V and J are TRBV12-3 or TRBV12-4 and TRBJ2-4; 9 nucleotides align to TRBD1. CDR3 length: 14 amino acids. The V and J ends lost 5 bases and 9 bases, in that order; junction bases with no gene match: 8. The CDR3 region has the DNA TGTGCCAGCAGTCACCGGGACAGGGAGGGCATTCAGTACTTC. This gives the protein CASSHRDREGIQYF.

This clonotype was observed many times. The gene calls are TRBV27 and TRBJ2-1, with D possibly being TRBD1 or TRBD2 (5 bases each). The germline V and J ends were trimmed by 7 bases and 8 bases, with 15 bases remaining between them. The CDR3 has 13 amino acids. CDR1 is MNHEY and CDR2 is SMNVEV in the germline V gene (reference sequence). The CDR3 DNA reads TGTGCCAGCACTTGGCAGGGTAGCGATGAGCAGTTCTTC. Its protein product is CASTWQGSDEQFF.

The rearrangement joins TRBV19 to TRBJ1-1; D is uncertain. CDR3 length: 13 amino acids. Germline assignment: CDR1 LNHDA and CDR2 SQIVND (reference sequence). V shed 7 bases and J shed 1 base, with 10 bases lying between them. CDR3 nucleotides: TGTGCCAGTACCATAGACGGGAACACTGAAGCTTTCTTT. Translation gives CASTIDGNTEAFF.

The CDR3 region has the DNA TGTGCCAGCAGCCCTGGGATGGACAGGCGCACCGGGGAGCTGTTTTTT. It codes for CASSPGMDRRTGELFF. This chain connects TRBV6-6 to TRBJ2-2, with 7 bases matching TRBD1. The CDR3 is 16 amino acids. Germline V gene sequence: CDR1 MNHNY, CDR2 SVGAGI (reference sequence). Losses at the gene ends were 6 bases for V and 4 bases for J; bases not matched to a gene: 11.

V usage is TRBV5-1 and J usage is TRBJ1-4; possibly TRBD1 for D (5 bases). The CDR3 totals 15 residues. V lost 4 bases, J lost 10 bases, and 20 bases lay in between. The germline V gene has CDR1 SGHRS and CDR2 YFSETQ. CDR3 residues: CASSGEGRAEGKLFF. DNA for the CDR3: TGCGCCAGCAGCGGAGAGGGGAGGGCTGAAGGAAAACTGTTTTTT.

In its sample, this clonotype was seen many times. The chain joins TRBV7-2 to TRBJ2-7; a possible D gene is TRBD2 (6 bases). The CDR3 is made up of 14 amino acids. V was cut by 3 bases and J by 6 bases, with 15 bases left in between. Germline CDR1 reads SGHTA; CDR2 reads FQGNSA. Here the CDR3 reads CASSFLREAGEQYF. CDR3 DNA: TGTGCCAGCAGCTTTTTAAGGGAGGCTGGCGAGCAGTACTTC.

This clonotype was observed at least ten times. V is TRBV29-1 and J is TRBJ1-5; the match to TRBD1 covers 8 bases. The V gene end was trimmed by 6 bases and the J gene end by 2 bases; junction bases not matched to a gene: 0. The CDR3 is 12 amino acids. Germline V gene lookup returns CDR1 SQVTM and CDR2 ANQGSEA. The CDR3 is CSVGQGNQPQHF. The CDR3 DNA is TGCAGCGTGGGACAGGGCAATCAGCCCCAGCATTTT. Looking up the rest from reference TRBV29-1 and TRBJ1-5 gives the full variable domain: SAVISQKPSRDICQRGTSLTIQCQVDSQVTMMFWYRQQPGQSLTLIATANQGSEATYESGFVIDKFPISRPNLTFSTLTVSNMSPEDSSIYLCSVGQGNQPQHFGDGTRLSIL.